The 31 T cell receptor beta chains below come from one sample, sequenced in a study of shared clonotypes between healthy human individuals. Repertoires were generated with immunoSEQ multiplex PCR, while TCRdb's copy carries only in-frame clones and drops some. Found here are under 550,000 clones, around 96% of them singletons; the top ten hold roughly 0.06%. Sequencing used naive CD4+ T cells sorted from blood. Indicated subset: CD45RA+ positively selected. The origin of the receptors is a woman aged 30 to 39 in good health.

The gene calls are TRBV7-9 and TRBJ1-2, with 9 bases lining up with TRBD1. V dropped 1 base and J dropped 6; count of bases not matched to a gene: 3. This CDR3 spans 14 amino acids. Germline CDR1 reads SEHNR; CDR2 reads FQNEAQ (reference sequence). CDR3 sequence: CASSLDRGRHGYTF. In nucleotides, the CDR3 is TGTGCCAGCAGCTTAGACAGGGGGCGACATGGCTACACCTTC. The full variable domain, with the rest looked up from reference TRBV7-9 and TRBJ1-2, is DTGVSQNPRHKITKRGQNVTFRCDPISEHNRLYWYRQTLGQGPEFLTYFQNEAQLEKSRLLSDRFSAERPKGSFSTLEIQRTEQGDSAMYLCASSLDRGRHGYTFGSGTRLTVV.

This clone was detected once. This chain connects TRBV28 to TRBJ2-7, with D perhaps matching TRBD1 (5 bases). The CDR3 loop spans 13 amino acids. The germline V and J ends were trimmed by 6 bases and 3 bases, with 12 bases remaining between them. CDR1 and CDR2 from the germline V gene are MDHEN and SYDVKM. The CDR3 sequence: CASSPGQRYEQYF. The CDR3 bases are TGTGCCAGCAGCCCCGGACAACGCTACGAGCAGTACTTC.

The V gene is TRBV6-6, the J gene TRBJ1-2, with D perhaps TRBD1 (5 bases). Trimming shortened V by 6 bases and J by 6 bases, and 20 bases separated the two germline ends. This CDR3 is built from 15 residues. CDR1 is MNHNY, CDR2 SVGAGI, per germline (reference sequence). For the CDR3, the DNA is TGTGCCAGCAGACGCACCAAAGGGACTGAGGATGGCTACACCTTC. It translates to CASRRTKGTEDGYTF.

The rearrangement uses TRBV19 and TRBJ2-7; TRBD2 aligns across 9 bases. Germline V gene sequence: CDR1 LNHDA, CDR2 SQIVND (reference sequence). The CDR3 has 15 amino acids. J gave up 4 bases and V 2 bases, and 6 bases lay outside the gene matches. The CDR3 DNA sequence: TGTGCCAGTAGTATACGGCTAGCGGGAAAATACGAGCAGTACTTC. Residues: CASSIRLAGKYEQYF.

The genes are TRBV6-5 and TRBJ2-7; D is uncertain. This CDR3 is built from 15 residues. Trimming cost V 5 bases and J 7 bases, with 21 bases left between them. Germline values: CDR1 MNHEY, CDR2 SVGAGI. The CDR3 spells CASSPTGESGVEQYF. DNA for the CDR3: TGTGCCAGCAGTCCTACCGGCGAAAGTGGGGTAGAGCAGTACTTC.

This rearrangement joins TRBV28 to TRBJ2-5; D might be TRBD1 (5 bases). V dropped 11 bases and J dropped 5 bases, with 18 bases sitting between them. The CDR3 loop spans 13 amino acids. The V gene's germline CDR1 is MDHEN and CDR2 SYDVKM. DNA for the CDR3: TGTGCCGGGTCCGGTGGGGCAGGGGAGACCCAGTACTTC. Its translation: CAGSGGAGETQYF.

The rearrangement uses TRBV28 and TRBJ1-2; the D gene is possibly TRBD1 (5 bases). V was trimmed by 9 bases and J by 1 base, leaving 18 bases between them. Germline V gene data show CDR1 as MDHEN and CDR2 as SYDVKM. There are 15 residues in the CDR3. The CDR3 nucleotides are TGTGCCAGTAGGGACGGACGCCGCAATAACTATGGCTACACCTTC. It specifies CASRDGRRNNYGYTF.

V usage is TRBV4-2 and J usage is TRBJ2-3; D is possibly TRBD1 or TRBD2 (7 bases each). The CDR3 is 19 amino acids. Trimming removed 2 bases at V and 3 bases at J, with 24 bases between. Per the germline V gene, CDR1 is LGHNA and CDR2 is YNFKEQ. CDR3 in amino acids: CASSQQQKTRGTATDTQYF. Here the CDR3 DNA reads TGTGCCAGCAGCCAACAACAAAAAACGCGGGGGACAGCGACAGATACGCAGTATTTT.

The chain links TRBV19 to TRBJ2-3; perhaps TRBD2 as D (5 bases). V lost 4 bases to trimming and J lost 5 bases, with 16 bases between them. The germline gives CDR1 LNHDA, CDR2 SQIVND (reference sequence). CDR3 size: 15 residues. The CDR3 is CASSNPRDGGDTQYF. CDR3 nucleotides: TGTGCCAGTAGTAATCCGAGGGATGGAGGAGATACGCAGTATTTT.

This sequence joins TRBV5-8 and TRBJ2-6; D not resolved. The CDR3 loop spans 16 amino acids. In germline, CDR1 is SGHTS, CDR2 YDEGEE. V was trimmed by 0 bases and J by 1 base, leaving 8 bases between them. CDR3 sequence reads: CASSLALRSGANVLTF. The DNA of the CDR3 is TGTGCCAGCAGCTTGGCCTTACGGTCTGGGGCCAACGTCCTGACTTTC. Supplemented by reference TRBV5-8 and TRBJ2-6, the full variable domain reads EAGVTQSPTHLIKTRGQQATLRCSPISGHTSVYWYQQALGLGLQFLLWYDEGEERNRGNFPPRFSGRQFPNYSSELNVNALELEDSALYLCASSLALRSGANVLTFGAGSRLTVL.

The chain combines TRBV27 with TRBJ2-3, with a weak D call TRBD2 (6 bases). The CDR3 spans 17 residues. Germline assignment: CDR1 MNHEY and CDR2 SMNVEV (reference sequence). V was pared by 7 bases and J by 2 bases, with 22 bases between. CDR3 sequence: CASTSDPTGVPTDTQYF. The CDR3, as DNA: TGTGCCAGCACCTCCGACCCGACGGGAGTTCCCACAGATACGCAGTATTTT.

This clone appeared a single time. The chain uses TRBV27 and TRBJ2-5, with unresolved D. Germline V gene lookup returns CDR1 MNHEY and CDR2 SMNVEV (reference sequence). The CDR3 has 12 amino acids. V gave up 1 base and J gave up 5 bases, with 5 bases separating them. CDR3 DNA: TGTGCCAGCAGTTTATTTGGGGAGACCCAGTACTTC. As protein: CASSLFGETQYF.

Written as DNA, the CDR3 is TGTGCCAGCAGGAGGGGGGTAGAGACAGATACGCAGTATTTT. Its protein is CASRRGVETDTQYF. V gene TRBV6-1 combines with J gene TRBJ2-3; D possibly uses TRBD1 or TRBD2 (6 bases each). The CDR3 is 14 amino acids. Germline CDR1 and CDR2: MNHNS and SASEGT. V lost 6 bases to trimming and J lost 3 bases, with 13 bases between them.

The chain joins TRBV5-6 to TRBJ1-2, with D uncertain. Germline assignment: CDR1 SGHDT and CDR2 YYEEEE. CDR3 length: 13 residues. Trimming left V 2 bases short and J 4 bases short, with 9 bases between. The CDR3 loop is CASSFRGFYGYTF. In DNA, the CDR3 is TGTGCCAGCAGCTTTAGAGGGTTCTATGGCTACACCTTC.

The chain uses TRBV6-6 and TRBJ1-2; D not certain. Between the trimmed V and J ends, which lost 6 bases and 0 bases, there was a span of 14 bases. Germline V lookup: CDR1 MNHNY, CDR2 SVGAGI (reference sequence). The length of the CDR3 is 15 residues. The CDR3 sequence is CASSPTQVANYGYTF. Here the CDR3 DNA reads TGTGCCAGCAGCCCGACGCAAGTAGCTAACTATGGCTACACCTTC.

The chain couples TRBV7-8 to TRBJ1-4, with 7 bases matching TRBD1. The CDR3 runs 16 residues. Germline-derived CDR1 and CDR2 are SGHVS and FQNEAQ. The ends lost 4 bases at V and 1 base at J; junction bases unmatched: 6. The CDR3 loop is CASSSRDSGTNEKLFF. DNA of the CDR3: TGTGCCAGCAGCTCCCGGGACAGCGGAACTAATGAAAAACTGTTTTTT.

The V and J genes are TRBV29-1 and TRBJ1-1; D is perhaps TRBD1 (5 bases). In germline, CDR1 is SQVTM, CDR2 ANQGSEA. V dropped 6 bases and J dropped 0 bases, with 5 bases sitting between them. The CDR3 is 11 residues long. CDR3 in amino acids: CSVGVNTEAFF. CDR3 coding DNA: TGCAGCGTAGGGGTGAACACTGAAGCTTTCTTT.

V usage is TRBV10-3 and J usage is TRBJ2-5; 9 bases line up with TRBD1. The CDR3 totals 12 residues. CDR1 is ENHRY, CDR2 SYGVKD, per germline. The ends lost 10 bases at V and 3 bases at J; junction bases unmatched: 3. For the CDR3, the DNA is TGTGCCACACGGACAGGGGAAGAGACCCAGTACTTC. This codes for CATRTGEETQYF.

CDR3 region: CASTPLAGGSTDTQYF. The CDR3 region has the DNA TGTGCCAGTACCCCGCTAGCGGGAGGTAGCACAGATACGCAGTATTTT. The V call is TRBV19, the J call TRBJ2-3, with TRBD2 matching over 11 bases. Germline V gene lookup returns CDR1 LNHDA and CDR2 SQIVND (reference sequence). The CDR3 is made up of 16 amino acids. J was trimmed by 0 bases and V by 7 bases; bases with no gene match: 6.

This clone was seen only once. This rearrangement joins TRBV15 to TRBJ1-5, with D possibly TRBD1 on 5 matching bases. Germline CDR1 is LNHNV and CDR2 is YYDKDF (reference sequence). Trimming took off 3 bases at V and 4 bases at J, with 13 bases between the two ends. The CDR3 consists of 15 residues. The chain's CDR3 is CATSRNVGGNQPQHF. DNA for the CDR3: TGTGCCACCAGCAGGAATGTGGGGGGGAATCAGCCCCAGCATTTT.

This clone was found once. The J gene is TRBJ1-3, the V gene TRBV19, with D possibly TRBD1 on 6 matching bases. The V end lost 6 bases, the J end lost 2 bases, and 11 bases lay between the germline ends. The germline CDR1 and CDR2 sequences are LNHDA and SQIVND (reference sequence). CDR3 length equals 14 residues. In DNA, the CDR3 is TGTGCCAGTAGCACGACAGGAACTGGAAACACCATATATTTT. This codes for CASSTTGTGNTIYF.

J is TRBJ2-1 and V is TRBV28; the D is unclear. V was shortened by 5 bases and J by 8 bases, with 10 bases between the two germline ends. CDR1 and CDR2 (germline): MDHEN, SYDVKM. The CDR3 sequence is 12 residues long. The CDR3 bases are TGTGCCAGCAGTCCACACCGCTATGAGCAGTTCTTC. Its translation: CASSPHRYEQFF.

This clone was picked up one time. The chain combines TRBV4-1 with TRBJ2-7, with 7 bases that match TRBD2. The CDR3 covers 14 residues. CDR1 and CDR2 (germline): MGHRA, YSYEKL. The trim removed 4 bases at V and 7 bases at J, leaving 10 bases unmatched. CDR3 loop: CASSRFTGLGEQYF. Written as DNA, the CDR3 is TGCGCCAGCAGCCGCTTCACAGGACTAGGGGAGCAGTACTTC.

This clone is a singleton in its sample. The V gene is TRBV27, the J gene TRBJ2-1; TRBD2 matches at 10 bases. Trimming cost V 2 bases and J 1 base; bases outside gene matches: 11. Germline V CDR1 and CDR2: MNHEY, SMNVEV (reference sequence). The CDR3 sequence is 19 residues long. The CDR3 bases are TGTGCCAGCAGTTTAAGGAGCGGGAGGGCCGGGGTATCCTACAATGAGCAGTTCTTC. Translating gives CASSLRSGRAGVSYNEQFF.

This clone was picked up one time. The chain is built from TRBV7-9 and TRBJ2-3, with D possibly TRBD1 on 6 matching bases. The CDR3 consists of 17 residues. Germline values: CDR1 SEHNR, CDR2 FQNEAQ (reference sequence). Trimming pared 2 bases from V and 1 base from J, leaving 16 bases between. The DNA of the CDR3 is TGTGCCAGCAGCTTAACGGGACAAGGAGTTGGCACAGATACGCAGTATTTT. Translating it yields CASSLTGQGVGTDTQYF.

This chain uses TRBV19 with TRBJ2-3; perhaps TRBD2 as D (5 bases). V lost 3 bases, J lost 2 bases, and 12 bases lay in between. Per germline, CDR1 LNHDA and CDR2 SQIVND (reference sequence). The length of the CDR3 is 15 residues. The CDR3 DNA is TGTGCCAGTAGTATGCAAGCGGTTCACACAGATACGCAGTATTTT. Translating gives CASSMQAVHTDTQYF.

The chain combines TRBV9 with TRBJ1-5; D gene ambiguous. This CDR3 is built from 14 residues. The germline V and J ends were trimmed by 0 bases and 4 bases, with 8 bases remaining between them. Germline lookup yields CDR1 SGDLS and CDR2 YYNGEE. CDR3 amino acids: CASSVGKVNQPQHF. In DNA form, the CDR3 reads TGTGCCAGCAGCGTAGGGAAGGTAAATCAGCCCCAGCATTTT.

This clone appeared a single time. The V gene is TRBV5-6, the J gene TRBJ2-7; TRBD1 is a possible D gene (6 bases). This CDR3 is built from 16 residues. Germline V gives CDR1 SGHDT, CDR2 YYEEEE. Trimming took 4 bases from V and 0 from J, leaving 17 bases between them. Written as DNA, the CDR3 is TGTGCCAGCAGCCCACAAACAGGGTTGGGCTCCTACGAGCAGTACTTC. Amino acids: CASSPQTGLGSYEQYF.

The chain has TRBV5-1 and TRBJ1-1, with D perhaps matching TRBD1 (5 bases). V was trimmed by 1 base and J by 0 bases, leaving 10 bases between them. Germline assignment: CDR1 SGHRS and CDR2 YFSETQ. The CDR3 is 15 amino acids. DNA for the CDR3: TGCGCCAGCAGCTTGTTGACGGGGCTGAACACTGAAGCTTTCTTT. Its translation: CASSLLTGLNTEAFF.

The rearrangement joins TRBV30 to TRBJ2-1, with 7 bases identical to TRBD2. CDR1 GTSNPN and CDR2 SVGIG come from the germline V gene (reference sequence). The CDR3 sequence is 14 residues long. Trimming took 4 bases from V and 4 from J; bases not matched to a gene: 7. CDR3 sequence: CAWMVERDYNEQFF. DNA for the CDR3: TGTGCCTGGATGGTCGAGCGGGATTACAATGAGCAGTTCTTC.

V and J are TRBV7-9 and TRBJ2-3; D tentatively fits TRBD1 or TRBD2 (5 bases each). V lost 8 bases and J lost 8, with 11 bases in between. The CDR3 has 11 amino acids. CDR1 and CDR2 (germline): SEHNR, FQNEAQ (reference sequence). The CDR3 sequence is CASSRGGTQYF. In DNA, the CDR3 is TGTGCCAGCTCCCGTGGGGGTACGCAGTATTTT.